The 5 T cell receptor beta chains in this list originate from one sample, sequenced in a study of T-cell memory formation after mild COVID-19. MiXCR, run by TCRdb on the 5' RACE reads, gives a single entry per CDR3 protein. The sample holds 150,000 to 200,000 distinct CDR3 sequences, 13% to 15% seen once. Source material: PBMCs or a T cell subset sorted from them (not recorded which). The receptors were sampled from an adult woman who had mild COVID-19 (a few samples of this study predate the infection). Cell type and time point are not known.

This clonotype was counted a few times. The chain employs TRBV27 and TRBJ1-1; 9 bases are a match to TRBD1. V lost 6 bases to trimming and J lost 1 base; unmatched junction nucleotides: 12. In germline, CDR1 is MNHEY, CDR2 SMNVEV (reference sequence). The CDR3 is made up of 17 amino acids. The CDR3 spells CASRFTGGARRNTEAFF. CDR3 in DNA: TGTGCCAGCAGATTCACAGGGGGCGCACGTCGGAACACTGAAGCTTTCTTT.

This clonotype was seen a few times. The chain has TRBV20-1 and TRBJ2-5; D is possibly TRBD1 (5 bases). CDR1 is DFQATT and CDR2 is SNEGSKA in the germline V gene (reference sequence). This CDR3 region has 16 residues. Trimming removed 3 bases from V and 4 bases from J, with 21 bases in between. CDR3 nucleotide sequence: TGCAGTGCTAGTCCCAAGGGGCAAAACCTCGGAGAGACCCAGTACTTC. It encodes CSASPKGQNLGETQYF.

The chain links TRBV20-1 to TRBJ2-2, with 8 bases that match TRBD2. The CDR3 covers 14 residues. The V segment lost 6 bases and the J segment 7 bases; nucleotides outside the gene matches: 10. CDR1 DFQATT and CDR2 SNEGSKA come from the germline V gene (reference sequence). As DNA, the CDR3 is TGCAGTGCCGGTACTAGCGGCCTGGGCGGGGAGCTGTTTTTT. Amino acids: CSAGTSGLGGELFF.

The chain is built from TRBV5-1 and TRBJ2-1, with 9 bases aligning to TRBD2. Germline V gives CDR1 SGHRS, CDR2 YFSETQ. The V segment lost 0 bases and the J segment 5 bases; nucleotides outside the gene matches: 3. This CDR3 is 15 amino acids long. The CDR3 loop reads CASSLEAGGHNEQFF. The CDR3 DNA follows: TGCGCCAGCAGCTTGGAGGCGGGGGGGCACAATGAGCAGTTCTTC. Full variable domain (outside the CDR3, taken from reference TRBV5-1 and TRBJ2-1): KAGVTQTPRYLIKTRGQQVTLSCSPISGHRSVSWYQQTPGQGLQFLFEYFSETQRNKGNFPGRFSGRQFSNSRSEMNVSTLELGDSALYLCASSLEAGGHNEQFFGPGTRLTVL.

There are a few counts of this clonotype. This sequence joins TRBV24-1 and TRBJ2-6, with 7 positions matching TRBD2. The germline V gene has CDR1 KGHDR and CDR2 SFDVKD. This CDR3 spans 15 amino acids. Trimming removed 7 bases from V and 0 bases from J; junction bases left unmatched: 2. As DNA, the CDR3 is TGTGCCACCAGCTGGGGGGGCTCTGGGGCCAACGTCCTGACTTTC. The encoded protein is CATSWGGSGANVLTF.